Listed below are T cell receptor beta chains from one sample, sequenced in a study of cytomegalovirus exposure and HLA in healthy donors. Clones were sequenced by immunoSEQ multiplex PCR, and TCRdb holds only the in-frame ones, with some missing. The table lists 92,000 or so clones, 55% to 70% of them singletons. Sequencing was performed on PBMCs. The receptors were sampled from a woman aged 50 to 60 in good health and CMV-seropositive. Both conserved end residues are part of each CDR3. The D gene is left open where the match is weak. Only part of the rows carry a size: once, few, many, or a class if the clone is expanded.

>11|TRBJ2-7|NA|NA|TRBV28
TGTGCCAGCAGTTTGCGGCACGAGCAGTACTTC
CASSLRHEQYF
>12|TRBJ2-7|TRBD2|medium-sized|TRBV5-8
TGTGCCAGCAACCCGGGGGGCTACGAGCAGTACTTC
CASNPGGYEQYF
>15|TRBJ2-6|NA|NA|TRBV2
TGTGCCAGCAGTGAATGGCTCTCTGGGGCCAACGTCCTGACTTTC
CASSEWLSGANVLTF
>12|TRBJ1-2|NA|NA|TRBV10-3
TGTGCCATCAGTGCAGGGAACTATGGCTACACCTTC
CAISAGNYGYTF
>14|TRBJ1-4|TRBD1|NA|TRBV27
TGTGCCAGCAGTTTACAGGGGGCTGGTGAAAAACTGTTTTTT
CASSLQGAGEKLFF
>18|TRBJ2-5|TRBD2|NA|TRBV18
TGTGCCAGCTCACCCTCTCAGGGACTAGCGGGGGTACAAGAGACCCAGTACTTC
CASSPSQGLAGVQETQYF
>12|TRBJ1-1|NA|few|TRBV28
TGTGCCAGCAGTTTAAAGTGGCCAGAAGCTTTCTTT
CASSLKWPEAFF
>16|TRBJ2-3|NA|NA|TRBV7-9
TGTGCCAGCAGCTTATTCGCGGACAAAGCGACAGATACGCAGTATTTT
CASSLFADKATDTQYF
>14|TRBJ1-3|TRBD1|NA|TRBV6-6
TGTGCCAGCGGTCGAGGGGGCGGTGGAAACACCATATATTTT
CASGRGGGGNTIYF
>13|TRBJ1-6|NA|NA|TRBV28
TGTGCCAGCAGTTTACTTGTTAATTCACCCCTCCACTTT
CASSLLVNSPLHF
>15|TRBJ1-1|NA|NA|TRBV28
TGTGCCAGCAGTCCCACCTGGGGGGGGAACACTGAAGCTTTCTTT
CASSPTWGGNTEAFF
>12|TRBJ1-2|NA|NA|TRBV30
TGTGCCTGGAGCGGGGATAACTATGGCTACACCTTC
CAWSGDNYGYTF
>13|TRBJ1-1|NA|NA|TRBV6-5
TGTGCCAGCAGTTTTGAGACTCACACTGAAGCTTTCTTT
CASSFETHTEAFF
>20|TRBJ2-3|TRBD2|few|TRBV4-1
TGCGCCAGCAGCCAAGAAGGGTCTAGCGGGGGGGTCCTAGGAACAGATACGCAGTATTTT
CASSQEGSSGGVLGTDTQYF
>15|TRBJ1-2|NA|NA|TRBV18
TGTGCCAGCTCACCCTCTTTACAGGCTGGCTATGGCTACACCTTC
CASSPSLQAGYGYTF
>15|TRBJ1-1|TRBD1|once|TRBV27
TGTGCCAGCAGTTCTATTAGGGACAGGGGAACTGAAGCTTTCTTT
CASSSIRDRGTEAFF
>16|TRBJ2-2|TRBD2|NA|TRBV7-8
TGTGCCAGCAGCTTAGTATATGGGGGGGACACCGGGGAGCTGTTTTTT
CASSLVYGGDTGELFF
>17|TRBJ2-3|NA|NA|TRBV7-9
TGTGCCAGCAGCCCCTACCGACGAAGCGCTAGCACAGATACGCAGTATTTT
CASSPYRRSASTDTQYF
>13|TRBJ1-1|NA|NA|TRBV30
TGTGCCTGGAGTGCAGGGGTAAGTTCTGAAGCTTTCTTT
CAWSAGVSSEAFF
>13|TRBJ1-1|TRBD1|NA|TRBV30
TGTGCCTGGGACAGGGGGCGCGGGACTGAAGCTTTCTTT
CAWDRGRGTEAFF
>14|TRBJ1-1|TRBD1|NA|TRBV5-4
TGTGCCAGCAGCTTGACAGGGGCGAACACTGAAGCTTTCTTT
CASSLTGANTEAFF
>15|TRBJ2-3|NA|few|TRBV6-1
TGTGCCAGCAAAGAAGAGGCATGGAGCACAGATACGCAGTATTTT
CASKEEAWSTDTQYF
>13|TRBJ1-2|NA|NA|TRBV4-2
TGTGCCAGCAGCCCTCGGGGGGGTCGGGACTACACCTTC
CASSPRGGRDYTF
>17|TRBJ2-3|TRBD2|once|TRBV6-1
TGTGCCAGCAGTGAATGGGCTAGCGGGGGAGTAACAGATACGCAGTATTTT
CASSEWASGGVTDTQYF
>17|TRBJ2-3|TRBD2|NA|TRBV7-3
TGTGCCAGCAGCTTTGAGGGACTAGCGGGGAGGGGAGATACGCAGTATTTT
CASSFEGLAGRGDTQYF
>17|TRBJ2-5|NA|NA|TRBV7-2
TGTGCCAGCAGCCCCCGGATGTATAGCGGCGTACCAGAGACCCAGTACTTC
CASSPRMYSGVPETQYF
>11|TRBJ2-7|TRBD1|NA|TRBV20-1
TGCAGTGCAGGGGGCGGCAACGAGCAGTACTTC
CSAGGGNEQYF
>16|TRBJ1-2|NA|NA|TRBV7-9
TGTGCCAGCAGCTTAGAGGAGGGGTTTGGGAACTATGGCTACACCTTC
CASSLEEGFGNYGYTF
>15|TRBJ2-7|TRBD2|NA|TRBV6-5
TGTGCCAGCACCAAAGCGGGGGGCGGGGTCAACGAGCAGTACTTC
CASTKAGGGVNEQYF
>13|TRBJ1-5|NA|once|TRBV19
TGTGCCAGTTCCGGGGTTTTCAATCAGCCCCAGCATTTT
CASSGVFNQPQHF
>12|TRBJ2-7|NA|few|TRBV11-2
TGTGCCAGCAGCGCCGGGACCTACGAGCAGTACTTC
CASSAGTYEQYF
>11|TRBJ2-7|NA|NA|TRBV5-1
TGCGCCAGCAGGGCTGACTACGAGCAGTACTTC
CASRADYEQYF
>12|TRBJ2-7|TRBD1|NA|TRBV27
TGTGCCAGCAGTGCAGACAGGGGAGGGCAGTACTTC
CASSADRGGQYF
>15|TRBJ2-6|NA|NA|TRBV6-1
TGTGCCAGCAGTGAAGGGGAGCTGGAGGCCAACGTCCTGACTTTC
CASSEGELEANVLTF
>15|TRBJ2-6|NA|NA|TRBV18
TGTGCCAGCTCACCTCAGGGTTGGGGGGCCAACGTCCTGACTTTC
CASSPQGWGANVLTF
>14|TRBJ1-2|TRBD1|NA|TRBV19
TGTGCCAGTAGCTACAGGGGGCGAGGCTATGGCTACACCTTC
CASSYRGRGYGYTF
>15|TRBJ1-4|NA|NA|TRBV9
TGTGCCAGCAGCGCCGGAGCTGCAACTAATGAAAAACTGTTTTTT
CASSAGAATNEKLFF
>13|TRBJ2-7|TRBD2|few|TRBV30
TGTGCCTGGAGTATTCCGGGGGGCTACGAGCAGTACTTC
CAWSIPGGYEQYF
>16|TRBJ2-7|TRBD2|NA|TRBV4-3
TGCGCCAGCAGCCAAGATGGCCCTAGCGGGGCGGGGGAGCAGTACTTC
CASSQDGPSGAGEQYF
>13|TRBJ1-1|TRBD1|NA|TRBV7-2
TGTGCCAGCAGCTCACAGGGGAGCACTGAAGCTTTCTTT
CASSSQGSTEAFF
>15|TRBJ2-1|NA|once|TRBV2
TGTGCCAGCAGTGATTGGGACATGACTGGGAATGAGCAGTTCTTC
CASSDWDMTGNEQFF
>16|TRBJ1-6|NA|NA|TRBV4-3
TGCGCCAGCAGCCAAGATATGGCCCAATCAGGATCACCCCTCCACTTT
CASSQDMAQSGSPLHF
>15|TRBJ2-1|TRBD2|NA|TRBV6-6
TGTGCCAGCACCTTAGCGGGGGCGCTTGTGAGGGAGCAGTTCTTC
CASTLAGALVREQFF
>15|TRBJ2-2|TRBD1|NA|TRBV30
TGTGCCTGGAGGAGACAGGGGGCAGGAGCCGGGGAGCTGTTTTTT
CAWRRQGAGAGELFF
>15|TRBJ2-4|NA|NA|TRBV9
TGTGCCAGCAGCGTAGATGACAGTATTGGTTATATCCAGTACTTC
CASSVDDSIGYIQYF
>14|TRBJ1-4|NA|NA|TRBV30
TGTGCCTGGAGTATGTTAGCAACTAATGAAAAACTGTTTTTT
CAWSMLATNEKLFF
>14|TRBJ1-5|NA|once|TRBV6-1
TGTGCCAGCAGCTACAGGGACGGCAATCAGCCCCAGCATTTT
CASSYRDGNQPQHF
>12|TRBJ2-1|NA|NA|TRBV11-2
TGTGCCAGCAGCTTAGTAGGAGGGGAGCAGTTCTTC
CASSLVGGEQFF
>11|TRBJ2-1|NA|NA|TRBV30
TGTGCCTGGGTCAGGGTGAATGAGCAGTTCTTC
CAWVRVNEQFF
>14|TRBJ1-1|NA|NA|TRBV4-2
TGTGCCAGCAGCCTTGACTTAGTGAACACTGAAGCTTTCTTT
CASSLDLVNTEAFF
>15|TRBJ2-7|TRBD1|NA|TRBV6-5
TGTGCCAGCAGTTACTCCCGGGACAGGGACCACGAGCAGTACTTC
CASSYSRDRDHEQYF
>15|TRBJ1-5|TRBD1|few|TRBV10-3
TGTGCCATCAGCAAACAGGGGGGCGACAATCAGCCCCAGCATTTT
CAISKQGGDNQPQHF
>13|TRBJ2-1|TRBD1|NA|TRBV5-1
TGCGCCAGCAGCTCGGGACAGACCAATGAGCAGTTCTTC
CASSSGQTNEQFF
>15|TRBJ2-1|NA|NA|TRBV6-5
TGTGCCAGCAGCTTCATTGCGAGCTCCTACAATGAGCAGTTCTTC
CASSFIASSYNEQFF